These 28 T cell receptor beta chains came from one sample sequenced in a study of T cells in Graves' hyperthyroidism and ophthalmopathy. From RNA transcripts, TCR beta CDR3 regions were amplified. The TCR CDR3 was amplified in a first-round RT-PCR using the HTBI primer set. TCRdb analysed the multiplex PCR reads with MiXCR anew, one entry per CDR3 protein. The table lists a few hundred thousand distinct CDR3 sequences, 15% to 20% of them singletons. The specimen sequenced was blood. The origin of the receptors is a man younger than 35 with Graves' ophthalmopathy.

There are many counts of this clonotype. This rearrangement joins TRBV5-8 to TRBJ1-2; 12 positions agree with TRBD1. The CDR3 contains 17 residues. With 4 bases clipped from V and 4 bases from J, the junction kept 11 bases outside the gene matches. In germline, CDR1 is SGHTS, CDR2 YDEGEE. CDR3 sequence reads: CASSPFGTGGASYGYTF. Here the CDR3 DNA reads TGTGCCAGCAGCCCTTTCGGGACAGGGGGCGCTTCCTATGGCTACACCTTC.

This clonotype was picked up many times. The rearrangement joins TRBV5-8 to TRBJ2-1; 9 bases fit TRBD2. Losses at the gene ends were 4 bases for V and 7 bases for J; bases not matched to a gene: 12. The CDR3 is made up of 16 amino acids. Looked up from germline, CDR1 is SGHTS and CDR2 is YDEGEE. CDR3 nucleotide sequence: TGTGCCAGCAGCCCGGGGGGCGGGGGGGCGCCGAATGAGCAGTTCTTC. This codes for CASSPGGGGAPNEQFF.

In its sample, this clonotype was seen once. This rearrangement joins TRBV6-1 to TRBJ2-1, with D unresolved. The CDR3 totals 11 residues. Trimming pared 10 bases from V and 5 bases from J, leaving 9 bases between. Germline assignment: CDR1 MNHNS and CDR2 SASEGT. The CDR3 bases are TGTGCCACCAAAACCGACAATGAGCAGTTCTTC. It translates to CATKTDNEQFF.

This clonotype has a count of ten or more. The chain links TRBV10-2 to TRBJ1-2, with a possible D match to TRBD1 (5 bases). The germline gives CDR1 WSHSY, CDR2 SAAADI. Deletions cut 6 bases from V and 4 bases from J, with 15 bases between. The CDR3 loop spans 14 amino acids. CDR3 nucleotide sequence: TGCGCCAGCAGGACCGCGGCAGGGTCCTATGGCTACACCTTC. Residues: CASRTAAGSYGYTF.

Many counts were recorded for this clonotype. The V call is TRBV12-3 or TRBV12-4, the J call TRBJ2-1, with 15 positions matching TRBD2. J was trimmed by 2 bases and V by 6 bases; bases with no gene match: 5. This CDR3 is built from 17 residues. In DNA form, the CDR3 reads TGTGCCAGCAGAACGGGACTAGCGGGGGGCCCCTACAATGAGCAGTTCTTC. This codes for CASRTGLAGGPYNEQFF.

This clonotype appeared many times. J is TRBJ1-1 and V is TRBV7-2; 10 bases are shared with TRBD1. The germline gives CDR1 SGHTA, CDR2 FQGNSA. J was trimmed by 8 bases and V by 2 bases; bases with no gene match: 8. The CDR3 is made up of 15 amino acids. This chain's CDR3 is CASSLTGTGEGEAFF. In nucleotides, the CDR3 is TGTGCCAGCAGCTTAACCGGGACAGGGGAGGGGGAAGCTTTCTTT.

The chain is built from TRBV29-1 and TRBJ2-2; a weak D match, TRBD2 (5 bases). CDR1 and CDR2 (germline): SQVTM, ANQGSEA. Trimming left V 1 base short and J 6 bases short, with 6 bases between. This CDR3 has 12 amino acids. As DNA, the CDR3 is TGCAGCGTTGAAGGGACTGCCGGGGAGCTGTTTTTT. Translated, it gives CSVEGTAGELFF.

This clonotype appeared many times. The V and J genes are TRBV11-1 and TRBJ1-1; D possibly corresponds to TRBD1 (6 bases). CDR1 and CDR2 from the germline V gene are SGHAT and FQDESV (reference sequence). V dropped 2 bases and J dropped 7 bases, with 14 bases sitting between them. This CDR3 is 14 amino acids long. The DNA of the CDR3 is TGTGCCAGCAGCTTACAGGAGGGGGTGAGTGAAGCTTTCTTT. It is translated as CASSLQEGVSEAFF.

This clonotype was seen repeatedly, ten times or more. This chain links TRBV3-1 with TRBJ1-5; no reliable D call. The germline V and J ends were trimmed by 1 base and 5 bases, with 6 bases remaining between them. The CDR3 is 13 residues long. Per germline, CDR1 LGHDT and CDR2 YNNKEL (reference sequence). DNA for the CDR3: TGTGCCAGCAGCCAAGGTTGGCATCAGCCCCAGCATTTT. This encodes CASSQGWHQPQHF.

This sequence joins TRBV6-5 and TRBJ2-7, with no clear D. The ends were cut back, 0 bases at V and 6 bases at J, with 6 bases in the middle. In germline, CDR1 is MNHEY, CDR2 SVGAGI. CDR3 length: 12 residues. The CDR3 is CASSYSTCEQYF. CDR3 in DNA: TGTGCCAGCAGTTACTCCACCTGCGAGCAGTACTTC.

The sample holds a few counts of this clonotype. The V and J genes are TRBV5-1 and TRBJ2-7, with 9 bases aligning to TRBD1. The CDR3 spans 15 residues. V shed 4 bases, J shed 1 base, and the junction held 6 bases outside the gene matches. Germline V gene sequence: CDR1 SGHRS, CDR2 YFSETQ. The CDR3 sequence: CASSTDGTGSYEQYF. In DNA form, the CDR3 reads TGCGCCAGCAGCACGGATGGGACAGGGTCCTACGAGCAGTACTTC. Looking up the rest from reference TRBV5-1 and TRBJ2-7 gives the full variable domain: KAGVTQTPRYLIKTRGQQVTLSCSPISGHRSVSWYQQTPGQGLQFLFEYFSETQRNKGNFPGRFSGRQFSNSRSEMNVSTLELGDSALYLCASSTDGTGSYEQYFGPGTRLTVT.

This clonotype was detected ten times or more. The chain carries TRBV6-4 and TRBJ2-3; possibly TRBD2 for D (6 bases). CDR3 length equals 15 residues. From germline, CDR1 is MRHNA and CDR2 SNTAGT. The ends were cut back, 2 bases at V and 0 bases at J, with 9 bases in the middle. CDR3 amino acids: CASSDAAGSTDTQYF. The CDR3 DNA is TGTGCCAGCAGTGACGCGGCGGGGAGCACAGATACGCAGTATTTT.

The rearrangement links TRBV4-1 to TRBJ2-6; D is tentatively TRBD1 or TRBD2 (5 bases each). The CDR3 extends over 18 amino acids. The germline CDR1 and CDR2 sequences are MGHRA and YSYEKL. V lost 4 bases and J 0 bases, leaving 16 bases between the germline ends. The CDR3, as DNA: TGCGCCAGCAGCCGCCGAGAAGCAGGGACCTCTGGGGCCAACGTCCTGACTTTC. Translation: CASSRREAGTSGANVLTF.

J is TRBJ2-5 and V is TRBV24-1; D is undetermined. The germline V gene has CDR1 KGHDR and CDR2 SFDVKD. Trimming removed 1 base from V and 3 bases from J, with 5 bases in between. The CDR3 sequence is 13 residues long. The CDR3 loop is CATSDLWEETQYF. The CDR3 region has the DNA TGTGCCACCAGTGATTTATGGGAAGAGACCCAGTACTTC.

The chain employs TRBV6-5 and TRBJ1-2, with D perhaps matching TRBD1 (6 bases). The CDR3 totals 17 residues. Trimming cost V 0 bases and J 4 bases, with 18 bases left between them. The germline gives CDR1 MNHEY, CDR2 SVGAGI. The CDR3 here is CASSYSTLDRSAYGYTF. DNA of the CDR3: TGTGCCAGCAGTTACTCCACATTGGACAGATCCGCCTATGGCTACACCTTC.

This clonotype was recorded many times. The V and J genes are TRBV12-3 or TRBV12-4 and TRBJ1-1, with D perhaps matching TRBD1 (5 bases). V was pared by 5 bases and J by 11 bases, with 15 bases between. The CDR3 runs to 12 residues. CDR3 in amino acids: CASSLGTSDAFF. The CDR3 DNA reads TGTGCCAGCAGTCTCGGGACGTCCGACGCTTTCTTT.

This clonotype was seen a single time. This sequence joins TRBV7-2 and TRBJ2-1; D is tentatively TRBD1 or TRBD2 (7 bases each). The germline V gene encodes CDR1 SGHTA and CDR2 FQGNSA. The CDR3 runs 16 residues. V lost 1 base and J lost 8, with 18 bases in between. CDR3 nucleotide sequence: TGTGCCAGCAGCTTAGTCGGGACAGCGGGGAGCCATGAGCAGTTCTTC. Translation: CASSLVGTAGSHEQFF.

At least ten counts were recorded for this clonotype. At one of its ends the junction is not consistent with the germline gene, which may arise from a read error. The J gene is TRBJ2-7, the V gene TRBV12-3 or TRBV12-4, with 10 bases that match TRBD2. This CDR3 spans 14 amino acids. DNA of the CDR3: TGTGCCAGCCGTTTACACGCTAGCGGGGGAGGGCAGTACTTC. It encodes CASRLHASGGGQYF.

J is TRBJ2-5 and V is TRBV6-1, with no clear D. V was shortened by 3 bases and J by 9 bases, with 14 bases between the two germline ends. CDR1 and CDR2 from the germline V gene are MNHNS and SASEGT. The CDR3 runs 13 residues. CDR3 bases: TGTGCCAGCAGTGATACCCGTCTTGGGGCCCAGTACTTC. Protein: CASSDTRLGAQYF.

This clonotype was recorded at least ten times. V and J are TRBV20-1 and TRBJ2-7, with unresolved D. Trimming stripped 0 bases from V and 4 bases from J, with 13 bases between. The CDR3 consists of 14 residues. Per germline, CDR1 DFQATT and CDR2 SNEGSKA (reference sequence). This CDR3 reads CSARDRQVAYEQYF. CDR3 coding DNA: TGCAGTGCTAGAGATCGCCAGGTCGCTTACGAGCAGTACTTC.

The genes are TRBV7-3 and TRBJ1-2, with TRBD1 identical over 11 bases. Germline V gene sequence: CDR1 SGHTA, CDR2 FQGTGA. The CDR3 is 16 amino acids. The ends lost 5 bases at V and 4 bases at J; junction bases unmatched: 9. CDR3 sequence (DNA): TGTGCCAGCAGCCCTCGGACAGGGGGCTTCGGCTATGGCTACACCTTC. This codes for CASSPRTGGFGYGYTF.

The chain is built from TRBV6-1 and TRBJ2-3; either TRBD1 or TRBD2 may supply D (8 bases each). Looked up from germline, CDR1 is MNHNS and CDR2 is SASEGT. The V end lost 2 bases, the J end lost 6 bases, and 18 bases lay between the germline ends. This CDR3 region has 16 residues. CDR3 region: CASSEQGATGGDTQYF. CDR3 sequence (DNA): TGTGCCAGCAGTGAACAGGGGGCGACGGGGGGGGATACGCAGTATTTT.

The rearrangement links TRBV27 to TRBJ1-2, with D perhaps matching TRBD1 (6 bases). Germline CDR1 reads MNHEY; CDR2 reads SMNVEV (reference sequence). Trimming shortened V by 1 base and J by 10 bases, and 13 bases separated the two germline ends. The CDR3 length is 13 residues. The CDR3 nucleotides read TGTGCCAGCAGTTTATTAGGGACATACGTCTACACCTTC. Protein: CASSLLGTYVYTF.

Note on this clonotype: A read error may account for a junction end that differs from germline. CDR3 DNA: TGTACCAGCAGCCCCCAACAGGGAACTAGCTCCTACGAGCAGTACTTC. Amino acid sequence: CTSSPQQGTSSYEQYF. This chain uses TRBV11-2 with TRBJ2-7; D is possibly TRBD1 (6 bases). Per germline, CDR1 SGHAT and CDR2 FQNNGV. The CDR3 totals 16 residues.

The rearrangement links TRBV9 to TRBJ2-7; TRBD1 might be the D (5 bases). The V end was cut by 1 base, the J end by 3 bases, with 11 bases between. Per the germline V gene, CDR1 is SGDLS and CDR2 is YYNGEE. CDR3 size: 14 residues. The CDR3 here is CASSVYGAGYEQYF. The DNA for the CDR3 is TGTGCCAGCAGCGTATATGGGGCCGGCTACGAGCAGTACTTC.

The chain has TRBV11-2 and TRBJ2-1; weak D call: TRBD2 (6 bases). The V and J ends lost 4 bases and 15 bases respectively, with 13 bases between them. The CDR3 is made up of 11 amino acids. The germline V gene encodes CDR1 SGHAT and CDR2 FQNNGV. CDR3 region: CASSSQGLLFF. The CDR3 DNA follows: TGTGCCAGCAGCTCTCAGGGACTGTTGTTCTTC.

This clonotype was counted at least ten times. The rearrangement links TRBV9 to TRBJ1-2; 8 bases are a match to TRBD1. CDR3 length: 13 residues. The junction had 5 bases not matched to a gene; V was cut back by 3 bases and J by 7 bases. CDR1 is SGDLS and CDR2 is YYNGEE in the germline V gene. CDR3 DNA sequence: TGTGCCAGCAGCGCGACAGGGGCAGGTGGCTACACCTTC. It specifies CASSATGAGGYTF.

This clonotype was found a few times. The chain recombines TRBV6-1 with TRBJ1-5; D is perhaps TRBD1 (6 bases). CDR3 length: 12 residues. Trimming cost V 5 bases and J 9 bases, with 11 bases left between them. Germline loops: CDR1 MNHNS, CDR2 SASEGT. The DNA for the CDR3 is TGTGCCAGCAGTTCAGGGGAAGGGCCCCAGCATTTT. Translating gives CASSSGEGPQHF.